A single sample is the source of the 25 T cell receptor beta chains below, sequenced in a study of identical twins. TCRdb analysed the 5' RACE reads with MiXCR anew, one entry per CDR3 protein. Of around 450,000 distinct CDR3 sequences listed, approximately 14% are singletons. These same data were also listed under a study on yellow fever vaccine responses in identical twins.

The sequenced sample consisted of CD4+ T cells sorted from blood. These receptors came from a woman aged 18-29 years in good health.

This rearrangement joins TRBV20-1 to TRBJ1-5; the match to TRBD1 covers 7 bases. This CDR3 comprises 12 residues. V lost 7 bases to trimming and J lost 4 bases; unmatched junction nucleotides: 4. CDR1 and CDR2 from the germline V gene are DFQATT and SNEGSKA (reference sequence). The CDR3 DNA sequence: TGCAGTGGCGAGGGGGCAAATCAGCCCCAGCATTTT. It is translated as CSGEGANQPQHF.

V and J are TRBV7-9 and TRBJ2-5; 7 bases match TRBD2. Germline CDR1 and CDR2: SEHNR and FQNEAQ (reference sequence). This CDR3 contains 15 residues. With V trimmed by 1 base and J by 4 bases, 6 bases remained unmatched. The CDR3 loop is CASSLGGGPSETQYF. The CDR3, as DNA: TGTGCCAGCAGCTTAGGGGGAGGGCCATCAGAGACCCAGTACTTC. The full variable domain, completed using reference TRBV7-9 and TRBJ2-5, is DTGVSQNPRHKITKRGQNVTFRCDPISEHNRLYWYRQTLGQGPEFLTYFQNEAQLEKSRLLSDRFSAERPKGSFSTLEIQRTEQGDSAMYLCASSLGGGPSETQYFGPGTRLLVL.

The chain couples TRBV28 to TRBJ2-7, with TRBD2 matching over 8 bases. Germline trimming cut 2 bases from V and 5 bases from J; bases unmatched to any gene: 5. The germline gives CDR1 MDHEN, CDR2 SYDVKM. The CDR3 totals 14 residues. The CDR3 DNA reads as TGTGCCAGCAGTTTACCAGCGGGAGATCACGAGCAGTACTTC. It is translated as CASSLPAGDHEQYF.

This clonotype was observed a handful of times. V and J are TRBV2 and TRBJ2-3, with D maybe TRBD2 (6 bases). The length of the CDR3 is 19 residues. The V end was cut by 7 bases, the J end by 4 bases, with 30 bases between. Germline V lookup: CDR1 SNHLY, CDR2 FYNNEI. For the CDR3, the DNA is TGTGCCAGCATGTATCGCGGACTACACGAAAAGCTCGAACCAGATACGCAGTATTTT. It is translated as CASMYRGLHEKLEPDTQYF.

This clonotype came up a few times. The V call is TRBV10-3, the J call TRBJ2-3; 8 bases align to TRBD2. Germline assignment: CDR1 ENHRY and CDR2 SYGVKD. The CDR3 consists of 17 residues. J lost 3 bases, V lost 4 bases, and 12 bases had no gene match. CDR3 DNA: TGTGCCATCAGTGGGGTCGGGAGGGCCGAAGGTACAGATACGCAGTATTTT. Amino acids: CAISGVGRAEGTDTQYF.

A few counts support this clonotype. The chain recombines TRBV20-1 with TRBJ2-3; 15 bases match TRBD2. The CDR3 is 17 amino acids. CDR1 and CDR2 (germline): DFQATT, SNEGSKA (reference sequence). The V segment lost 5 bases and the J segment 0 bases; nucleotides outside the gene matches: 6. The CDR3 spells CSAWTSGGVTSTDTQYF. CDR3 DNA sequence: TGCAGTGCTTGGACTAGCGGGGGGGTAACTAGCACAGATACGCAGTATTTT.

This clonotype was observed at least ten times. The chain uses TRBV5-1 and TRBJ2-1; no clear D. Looked up from germline, CDR1 is SGHRS and CDR2 is YFSETQ. Trimming pared 0 bases from V and 8 bases from J, leaving 15 bases between. This CDR3 is built from 15 residues. CDR3 amino acids: CASSLASASVDEQFF. DNA for the CDR3: TGCGCCAGCAGCTTGGCCTCAGCCAGCGTCGATGAGCAGTTCTTC.

The rearrangement links TRBV6-5 to TRBJ1-4, with D perhaps TRBD1 (6 bases). This CDR3 has 15 residues. V lost 4 bases and J 5 bases, leaving 14 bases between the germline ends. Germline CDR1 MNHEY, CDR2 SVGAGI. The CDR3 sequence is CASSSQGRENEKLFF. CDR3 bases: TGTGCCAGCAGTTCCCAGGGGAGGGAGAATGAAAAACTGTTTTTT.

This clonotype has more than one count but fewer than ten. The chain is built from TRBV15 and TRBJ2-4, with 9 bases lining up with TRBD2. Germline V lookup: CDR1 LNHNV, CDR2 YYDKDF (reference sequence). The junction had 14 bases not matched to a gene; V was cut back by 0 bases and J by 8 bases. The CDR3 length is 18 residues. CDR3 protein: CATSRDPGGLAGIYIQYF. The CDR3 region has the DNA TGTGCCACCAGCAGAGATCCAGGCGGGCTAGCGGGGATCTACATTCAGTACTTC.

This clonotype was observed a handful of times. This chain links TRBV3-1 with TRBJ2-7; 8 nucleotides line up with TRBD2. This CDR3 is built from 18 residues. The V gene end was trimmed by 1 base and the J gene end by 0 bases; junction bases not matched to a gene: 11. CDR1 and CDR2 from the germline V gene are LGHDT and YNNKEL (reference sequence). The CDR3 reads CASSQVSGGRKSSYEQYF. The CDR3 coding sequence is TGTGCCAGCAGCCAAGTCAGTGGCGGGAGGAAAAGCTCCTACGAGCAGTACTTC.

This clonotype has only a few counts. V is TRBV24-1 and J is TRBJ2-7; the D is unclear. V dropped 3 bases and J dropped 1 base, with 6 bases sitting between them. Germline lookup yields CDR1 KGHDR and CDR2 SFDVKD. The CDR3 spans 13 residues. CDR3 DNA sequence: TGTGCCACCAGTGATGGTGGATCCTACGAGCAGTACTTC. Its translation: CATSDGGSYEQYF.

V and J are TRBV3-1 and TRBJ2-3; 9 nucleotides align to TRBD1. Germline loops: CDR1 LGHDT, CDR2 YNNKEL (reference sequence). Germline trimming cut 7 bases from V and 3 bases from J; bases unmatched to any gene: 8. The CDR3 totals 15 residues. This CDR3 is CASTIGTGFTDTQYF. The CDR3 DNA sequence: TGTGCCAGCACCATAGGGACAGGGTTTACAGATACGCAGTATTTT.

This clonotype was picked up a small number of times. V usage is TRBV9 and J usage is TRBJ2-1, with 10 positions matching TRBD1. The trim removed 4 bases at V and 6 bases at J, leaving 7 bases unmatched. There are 15 residues in the CDR3. Germline values: CDR1 SGDLS, CDR2 YYNGEE. Written as DNA, the CDR3 is TGTGCCAGCAGCCCAAGAGGACAGGGGGTCAATGAGCAGTTCTTC. Its protein product is CASSPRGQGVNEQFF.

This clonotype was detected a few times. The CDR3 loop is CASSQDATSHNEQFF. CDR3 bases: TGCGCCAGCAGCCAAGATGCGACTAGTCATAATGAGCAGTTCTTC. The rearrangement links TRBV4-3 to TRBJ2-1; possibly TRBD2 for D (6 bases). Germline V CDR1 and CDR2: LGHNA, YSLEER. This CDR3 comprises 15 residues. V was trimmed by 0 bases and J by 7 bases, leaving 13 bases between them.

This clonotype appeared many times. The chain combines TRBV12-3 or TRBV12-4 with TRBJ2-1; tentative D call: TRBD2 (5 bases). V was clipped by 4 bases and J by 7 bases, with 17 bases between them. The CDR3 totals 15 residues. The DNA for the CDR3 is TGTGCCAGCAGTTCCCGACTAATGAGGGAAAATGAGCAGTTCTTC. Its protein is CASSSRLMRENEQFF.

This clonotype has just a few counts. This rearrangement joins TRBV6-6 to TRBJ1-1; no definite D call. The ends were cut back, 6 bases at V and 1 base at J, with 9 bases in the middle. The CDR3 length is 13 residues. CDR1 and CDR2 from the germline V gene are MNHNY and SVGAGI (reference sequence). This CDR3 reads CASRSGPNTEAFF. The CDR3 region has the DNA TGTGCCAGCAGAAGCGGACCGAACACTGAAGCTTTCTTT.

This clonotype turned up a few times. The V call is TRBV30, the J call TRBJ2-2; D remains unclear. The V gene's germline CDR1 is GTSNPN and CDR2 SVGIG (reference sequence). Deletions cut 4 bases from V and 0 bases from J, with 3 bases between. This CDR3 comprises 12 residues. CDR3: CAWTPNTGELFF. In nucleotides, the CDR3 is TGTGCCTGGACCCCGAACACCGGGGAGCTGTTTTTT.

This clonotype has ten or more counts. V usage is TRBV5-1 and J usage is TRBJ1-1; no clear D gene. V was pared by 1 base and J by 1 base, with 8 bases between. The CDR3 runs to 14 residues. Germline CDR1 and CDR2: SGHRS and YFSETQ. The CDR3 DNA sequence: TGCGCCAGCAGCTTGACACGGCCGAACACTGAAGCTTTCTTT. Amino acid sequence: CASSLTRPNTEAFF.

The chain links TRBV3-1 to TRBJ2-1; D possibly matches TRBD1 or TRBD2 (5 bases each). Germline values: CDR1 LGHDT, CDR2 YNNKEL (reference sequence). CDR3 length: 17 residues. Between the trimmed V and J ends, which lost 4 bases and 6 bases, there was a span of 22 bases. This chain's CDR3 is CASSLLGTSKIRNEQFF. DNA of the CDR3: TGTGCCAGCAGCCTCCTCGGGACCTCTAAGATACGCAATGAGCAGTTCTTC.

A few counts support this clonotype. This chain joins TRBV15 and TRBJ2-7, with 8 bases that match TRBD2. Germline V gene sequence: CDR1 LNHNV, CDR2 YYDKDF (reference sequence). Trimming removed 3 bases from V and 0 bases from J; junction bases left unmatched: 19. The CDR3 extends over 20 amino acids. Here the CDR3 reads CATSRTAGGGGTNPSYEQYF. CDR3 nucleotides: TGTGCCACCAGCAGGACCGCGGGGGGAGGCGGGACCAACCCCTCCTACGAGCAGTACTTC.

Only a few counts were recorded for this clonotype. The chain recombines TRBV10-1 with TRBJ1-5; 7 nucleotides agree with TRBD1. This CDR3 spans 17 amino acids. Looked up from germline, CDR1 is WNHNN and CDR2 is SYGVQD (reference sequence). V shed 3 bases, J shed 6 bases, and the junction held 14 bases outside the gene matches. Here the CDR3 DNA reads TGCGCCAGCAGTGATTTGACCGGGACAGAATCTCTTCAGCCCCAGCATTTT. Translating gives CASSDLTGTESLQPQHF.

This rearrangement joins TRBV4-3 to TRBJ2-7; 8 nucleotides match TRBD1. Unmatched junction bases numbered 6, after V lost 1 base and J lost 4 bases. CDR1 is LGHNA, CDR2 YSLEER, per germline. The CDR3 sequence is 15 residues long. The CDR3 DNA reads TGCGCCAGCAGCCAAGTCCTTCAGGGGGCGTACGAGCAGTACTTC. Amino acid sequence: CASSQVLQGAYEQYF.

The genes are TRBV3-1 and TRBJ2-2; TRBD2 matches 8 bases. The ends lost 3 bases at V and 5 bases at J; junction bases unmatched: 14. Germline lookup yields CDR1 LGHDT and CDR2 YNNKEL (reference sequence). CDR3 length equals 18 residues. CDR3 residues: CASSHRHRGGRDTGELFF. CDR3 in DNA: TGTGCCAGCAGCCACAGACATCGGGGGGGCCGGGATACCGGGGAGCTGTTTTTT.

In this sample, this clonotype turned up many times. V gene TRBV6-1 combines with J gene TRBJ1-2, with 7 bases fitting TRBD1. The J segment lost 3 bases and the V segment lost 7 bases, leaving 8 bases of the junction unmatched. Germline V gene lookup returns CDR1 MNHNS and CDR2 SASEGT. This CDR3 spans 14 amino acids. CDR3: CASKRQGGDYGYTF. The DNA for the CDR3 is TGTGCCAGCAAACGACAGGGAGGCGACTATGGCTACACCTTC.

This sequence joins TRBV12-3 or TRBV12-4 and TRBJ1-4; 10 bases are shared with TRBD1. With V trimmed by 6 bases and J by 5 bases, 6 bases remained unmatched. This CDR3 spans 15 amino acids. This CDR3 reads CASSRGTGENEKLFF. CDR3 DNA sequence: TGTGCCAGCAGCCGGGGGACAGGGGAAAATGAAAAACTGTTTTTT.